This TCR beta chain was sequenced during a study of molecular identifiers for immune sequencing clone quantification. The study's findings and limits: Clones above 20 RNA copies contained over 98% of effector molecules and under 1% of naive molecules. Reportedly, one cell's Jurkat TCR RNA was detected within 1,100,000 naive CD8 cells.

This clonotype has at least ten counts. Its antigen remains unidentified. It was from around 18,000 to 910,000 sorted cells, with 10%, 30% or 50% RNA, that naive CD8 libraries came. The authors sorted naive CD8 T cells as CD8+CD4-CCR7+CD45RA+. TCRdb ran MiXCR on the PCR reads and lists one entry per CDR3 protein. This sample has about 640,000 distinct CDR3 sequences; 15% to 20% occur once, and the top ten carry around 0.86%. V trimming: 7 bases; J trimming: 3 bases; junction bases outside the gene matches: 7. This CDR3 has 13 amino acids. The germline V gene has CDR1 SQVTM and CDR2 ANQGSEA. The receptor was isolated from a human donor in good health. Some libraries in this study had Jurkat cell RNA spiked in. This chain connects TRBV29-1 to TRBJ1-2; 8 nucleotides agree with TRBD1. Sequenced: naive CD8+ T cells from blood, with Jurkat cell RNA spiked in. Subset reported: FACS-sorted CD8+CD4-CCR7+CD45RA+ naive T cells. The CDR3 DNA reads TGCAGCGCCCCAGGACAGGGCGACTATGGCTACACCTTC. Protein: CSAPGQGDYGYTF.